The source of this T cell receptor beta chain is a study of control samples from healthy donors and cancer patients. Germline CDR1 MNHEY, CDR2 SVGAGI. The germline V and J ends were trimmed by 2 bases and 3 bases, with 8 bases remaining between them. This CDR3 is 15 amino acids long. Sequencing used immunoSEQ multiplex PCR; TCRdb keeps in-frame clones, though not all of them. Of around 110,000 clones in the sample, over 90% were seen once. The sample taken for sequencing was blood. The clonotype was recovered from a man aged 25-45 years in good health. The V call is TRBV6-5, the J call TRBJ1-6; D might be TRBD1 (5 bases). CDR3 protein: CASSYRGGYNSPLHF. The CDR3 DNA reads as TGTGCCAGCAGTTACCGCGGGGGCTATAATTCACCCCTCCACTTT.